These 9 T cell receptor beta chains originate from one sample sequenced in a study of T cell repertoires in cytomegalovirus infection. These TCRs' antigens remain unknown. TCRdb re-called the reads through MiXCR, storing one row per CDR3 protein. The data contain 200,000 to 250,000 distinct CDR3 sequences, around two fifths of them singletons. The input for sequencing was CD8+ T cells from cultured PBMCs, taken from culture after CMV antigen stimulation. The receptors were gathered from a human donor in good health (CMV status not recorded). Some clones in this sample may be carry-over from other donors' samples.

This clonotype was recorded only once. J is TRBJ2-1 and V is TRBV19; D unresolved. Trimming took off 5 bases at V and 7 bases at J, with 6 bases between the two ends. CDR3 length: 11 amino acids. The germline CDR1 and CDR2 sequences are LNHDA and SQIVND (reference sequence). CDR3 protein: CASSRRNEQFF. In DNA, the CDR3 is TGTGCCAGTAGTCGGCGGAATGAGCAGTTCTTC.

This clonotype was detected a few times. The V gene is TRBV2, the J gene TRBJ1-5, with D hard to call. Looked up from germline, CDR1 is SNHLY and CDR2 is FYNNEI. The ends were cut back, 1 base at V and 7 bases at J, with 11 bases in the middle. The CDR3 is 14 residues long. The CDR3 spells CASSEGGGFQPQHF. In DNA form, the CDR3 reads TGTGCCAGCAGTGAAGGGGGAGGTTTCCAGCCCCAGCATTTT.

About this clonotype itself: Just one base apart from a much larger clone, this may be a read error. The rearrangement uses TRBV7-8 and TRBJ2-7; no reliable D call. V gave up 7 bases and J gave up 3 bases, with 16 bases separating them. Germline V gene sequence: CDR1 SGHVS, CDR2 FQNEAQ. The CDR3 is 14 residues long. The CDR3 reads CASTTPVGVYEQYF. The CDR3 nucleotides read TGTGCCAGCACTACCCCAGTCGGAGTCTACGAGCAGTACTTC.

V and J are TRBV2 and TRBJ1-2; 12 positions match TRBD1. V was clipped by 8 bases and J by 6 bases; unmatched bases: 7. This CDR3 spans 14 amino acids. Germline values: CDR1 SNHLY, CDR2 FYNNEI. CDR3: CASRPGTGGDGYTF. The CDR3 DNA reads TGTGCCAGCCGTCCCGGGACAGGGGGCGATGGCTACACCTTC.

This clonotype was seen a handful of times. This chain uses TRBV28 with TRBJ2-1, with 13 bases matching TRBD2. Germline lookup yields CDR1 MDHEN and CDR2 SYDVKM. The CDR3 runs 20 residues. Germline trimming cut 6 bases from V and 0 bases from J; bases unmatched to any gene: 14. CDR3 protein: CASSSPPGLAGPPSYNEQFF. CDR3 coding DNA: TGTGCCAGCAGCTCTCCTCCGGGACTAGCGGGACCTCCCTCCTACAATGAGCAGTTCTTC. Complete variable domain (other parts from reference TRBV28 and TRBJ2-1): DVKVTQSSRYLVKRTGEKVFLECVQDMDHENMFWYRQDPGLGLRLIYFSYDVKMKEKGDIPEGYSVSREKKERFSLILESASTNQTSMYLCASSSPPGLAGPPSYNEQFFGPGTRLTVL.

This chain links TRBV6-1 with TRBJ1-5; a possible D gene is TRBD1 (5 bases). Trimming removed 10 bases at V and 2 bases at J, with 21 bases between. Germline CDR1 is MNHNS and CDR2 is SASEGT. The CDR3 is made up of 16 amino acids. The CDR3 DNA is TGTGCCACCTCCAGGGCGGAGCGTTTGCGCAATCAGCCCCAGCATTTT. It is translated as CATSRAERLRNQPQHF.

This clonotype was picked up a small number of times. The chain couples TRBV2 to TRBJ2-7; 8 nucleotides agree with TRBD1. V shed 5 bases, J shed 2 bases, and the junction held 8 bases outside the gene matches. Per germline, CDR1 SNHLY and CDR2 FYNNEI. The CDR3 is made up of 15 amino acids. The CDR3 DNA follows: TGTGCCAGCAGTCCTGGACAGGGTAGGCCCTACGAGCAGTACTTC. Translated: CASSPGQGRPYEQYF.

The chain joins TRBV4-1 to TRBJ1-2; 8 bases are a match to TRBD1. CDR1 and CDR2 from the germline V gene are MGHRA and YSYEKL. This CDR3 is 17 amino acids long. V lost 2 bases, J lost 2 bases, and 10 bases stayed unmatched. This chain's CDR3 is CASSQTLTGAHNYGYTF. CDR3 DNA sequence: TGCGCCAGCAGCCAAACCCTGACAGGGGCACACAACTATGGCTACACCTTC.

The chain combines TRBV5-4 with TRBJ2-1; D may be TRBD1 or TRBD2 (5 bases each). This CDR3 is 17 amino acids long. Germline CDR1 is SGHNT and CDR2 is YYREEE (reference sequence). Trimming took off 0 bases at V and 8 bases at J, with 21 bases between the two ends. CDR3 sequence: CASSLVETTGPWYEQFF. DNA of the CDR3: TGTGCCAGCAGCTTGGTGGAGACGACGGGACCTTGGTATGAGCAGTTCTTC.